The clone carrying this TCR beta chain has a handful of counts. Its antigen is unidentified. This specimen belongs to a study of response to subunit inactivated influenza vaccine. Notes on the study in general: Authors proposed each seasonal influenza vaccination draws in few new T cells.

This CDR3 is 18 amino acids long. V dropped 4 bases and J dropped 4; count of bases not matched to a gene: 15. From germline, CDR1 is SGDLS and CDR2 YYNGEE. TCRdb re-called the RT-PCR reads with MiXCR, one entry per CDR3 protein. The sample has fewer than 700,000 distinct CDR3 sequences; under 15% are singletons. This TCR was sampled from a man aged 50-60 years who received an inactivated influenza vaccine. This chain joins TRBV9 and TRBJ2-2; 8 positions agree with TRBD1. Here the sequenced sample was PBMCs from blood, taken about 40 days after vaccination. CDR3: CASSIYLSGGHPTGELFF. The CDR3 nucleotides read TGTGCCAGCAGCATCTACCTCTCAGGGGGCCACCCCACCGGGGAGCTGTTTTTT.